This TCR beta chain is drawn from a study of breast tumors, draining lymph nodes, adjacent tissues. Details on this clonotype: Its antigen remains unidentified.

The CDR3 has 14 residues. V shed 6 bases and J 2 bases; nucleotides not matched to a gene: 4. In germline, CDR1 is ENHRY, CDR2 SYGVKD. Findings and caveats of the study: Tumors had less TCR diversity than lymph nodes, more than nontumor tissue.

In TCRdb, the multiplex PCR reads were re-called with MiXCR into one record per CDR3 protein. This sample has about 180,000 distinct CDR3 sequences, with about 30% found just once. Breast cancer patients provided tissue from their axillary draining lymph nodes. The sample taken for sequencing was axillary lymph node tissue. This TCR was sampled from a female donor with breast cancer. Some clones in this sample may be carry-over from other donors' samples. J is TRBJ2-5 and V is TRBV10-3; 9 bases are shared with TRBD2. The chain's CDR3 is CAISQTSGQETQYF. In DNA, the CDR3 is TGTGCCATCAGCCAGACTAGCGGACAAGAGACCCAGTACTTC.